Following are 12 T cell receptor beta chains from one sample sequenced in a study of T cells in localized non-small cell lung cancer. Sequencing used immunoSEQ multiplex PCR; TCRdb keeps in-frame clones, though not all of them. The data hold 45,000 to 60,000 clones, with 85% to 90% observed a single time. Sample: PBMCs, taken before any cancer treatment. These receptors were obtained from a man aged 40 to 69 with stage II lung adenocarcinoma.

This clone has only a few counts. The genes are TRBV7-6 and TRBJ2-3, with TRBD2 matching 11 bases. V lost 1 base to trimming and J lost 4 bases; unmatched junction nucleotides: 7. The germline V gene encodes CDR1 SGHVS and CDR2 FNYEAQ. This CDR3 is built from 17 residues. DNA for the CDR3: TGTGCCAGCAGCTTAGGTCCTAGCGGGGGGTCCTCAGATACGCAGTATTTT. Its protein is CASSLGPSGGSSDTQYF.

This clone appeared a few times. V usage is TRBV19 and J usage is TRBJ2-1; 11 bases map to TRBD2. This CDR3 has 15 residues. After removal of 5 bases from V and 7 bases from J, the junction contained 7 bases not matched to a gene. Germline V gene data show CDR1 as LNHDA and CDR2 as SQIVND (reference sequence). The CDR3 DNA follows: TGTGCCAGTAGTTCCACTAGCGGGGGAATAAATGAGCAGTTCTTC. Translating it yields CASSSTSGGINEQFF.

The CDR3 DNA is TGTGCCTGGAGTGACCACCGCGGAAAGACCCAGTACTTC. Protein product: CAWSDHRGKTQYF. The rearrangement uses TRBV30 and TRBJ2-5, with D unresolved. V lost 1 base to trimming and J lost 6 bases, with 12 bases between them. The CDR3 extends over 13 amino acids. Germline V gives CDR1 GTSNPN, CDR2 SVGIG (reference sequence).

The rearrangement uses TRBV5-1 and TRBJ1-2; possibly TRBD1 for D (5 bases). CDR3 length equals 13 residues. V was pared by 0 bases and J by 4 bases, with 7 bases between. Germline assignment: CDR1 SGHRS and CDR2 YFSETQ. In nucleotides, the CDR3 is TGCGCCAGCAGCTTGGAAGGGGCCTATGGCTACACCTTC. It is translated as CASSLEGAYGYTF. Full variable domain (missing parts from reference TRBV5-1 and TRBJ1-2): KAGVTQTPRYLIKTRGQQVTLSCSPISGHRSVSWYQQTPGQGLQFLFEYFSETQRNKGNFPGRFSGRQFSNSRSEMNVSTLELGDSALYLCASSLEGAYGYTFGSGTRLTVV.

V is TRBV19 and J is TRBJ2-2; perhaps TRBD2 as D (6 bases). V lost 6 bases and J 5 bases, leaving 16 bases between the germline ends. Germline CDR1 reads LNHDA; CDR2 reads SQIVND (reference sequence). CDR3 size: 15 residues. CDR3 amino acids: CASSPVGRGTGELFF. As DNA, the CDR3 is TGTGCCAGTAGCCCGGTGGGCCGGGGGACCGGGGAGCTGTTTTTT.

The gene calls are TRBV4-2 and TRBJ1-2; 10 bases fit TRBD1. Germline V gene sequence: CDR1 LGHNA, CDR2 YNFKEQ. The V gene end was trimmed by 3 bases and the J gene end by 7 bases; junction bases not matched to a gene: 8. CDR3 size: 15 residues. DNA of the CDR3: TGTGCCAGCAGCCAGGCGGGACAGGGGAAAGGTGGCTACACCTTC. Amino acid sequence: CASSQAGQGKGGYTF.

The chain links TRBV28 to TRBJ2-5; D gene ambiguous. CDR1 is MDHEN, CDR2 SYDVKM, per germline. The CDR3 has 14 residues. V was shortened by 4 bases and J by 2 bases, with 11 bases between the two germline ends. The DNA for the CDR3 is TGTGCCAGCAGTTCCGGCGGTCCTCAAGAGACCCAGTACTTC. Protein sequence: CASSSGGPQETQYF. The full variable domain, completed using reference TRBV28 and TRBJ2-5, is DVKVTQSSRYLVKRTGEKVFLECVQDMDHENMFWYRQDPGLGLRLIYFSYDVKMKEKGDIPEGYSVSREKKERFSLILESASTNQTSMYLCASSSGGPQETQYFGPGTRLLVL.

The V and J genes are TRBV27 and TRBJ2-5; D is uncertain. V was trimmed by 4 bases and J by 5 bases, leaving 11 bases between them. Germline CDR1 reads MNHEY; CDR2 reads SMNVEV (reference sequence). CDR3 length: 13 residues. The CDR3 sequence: CASSSLTRETQYF. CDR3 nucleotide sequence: TGTGCCAGCAGTTCTCTCACGCGGGAGACCCAGTACTTC.

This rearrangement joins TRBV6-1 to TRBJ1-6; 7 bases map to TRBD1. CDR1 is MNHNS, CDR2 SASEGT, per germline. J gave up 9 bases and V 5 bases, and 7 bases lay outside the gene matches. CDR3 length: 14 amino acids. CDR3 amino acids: CASSSTGYGSPLHF. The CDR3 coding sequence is TGTGCCAGCAGTTCGACAGGGTACGGTTCACCCCTCCACTTT.

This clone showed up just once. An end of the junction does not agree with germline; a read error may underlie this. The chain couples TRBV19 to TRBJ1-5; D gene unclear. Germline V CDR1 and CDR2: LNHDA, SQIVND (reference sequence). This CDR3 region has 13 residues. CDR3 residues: CASSLDSNQPQHF. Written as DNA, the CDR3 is TGTGCCAGTAGTTTAGACAGCAATCAGCCCCAGCATTTT. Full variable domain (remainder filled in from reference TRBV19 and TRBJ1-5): DGGITQSPKYLFRKEGQNVTLSCEQNLNHDAMYWYRQDPGQGLRLIYYSQIVNDFQKGDIAEGYSVSREKKESFPLTVTSAQKNPTAFYLCASSLDSNQPQHFGDGTRLSIL.

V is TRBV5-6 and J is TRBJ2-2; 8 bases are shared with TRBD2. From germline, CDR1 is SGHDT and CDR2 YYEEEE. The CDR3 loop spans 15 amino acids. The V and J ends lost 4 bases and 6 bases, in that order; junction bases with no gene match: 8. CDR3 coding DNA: TGTGCCAGCAGCGAGTCCGGGACTAGTTCCGGGGAGCTGTTTTTT. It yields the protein CASSESGTSSGELFF. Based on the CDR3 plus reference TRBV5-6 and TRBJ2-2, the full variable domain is DAGVTQSPTHLIKTRGQQVTLRCSPKSGHDTVSWYQQALGQGPQFIFQYYEEEERQRGNFPDRFSGHQFPNYSSELNVNALLLGDSALYLCASSESGTSSGELFFGEGSRLTVL.

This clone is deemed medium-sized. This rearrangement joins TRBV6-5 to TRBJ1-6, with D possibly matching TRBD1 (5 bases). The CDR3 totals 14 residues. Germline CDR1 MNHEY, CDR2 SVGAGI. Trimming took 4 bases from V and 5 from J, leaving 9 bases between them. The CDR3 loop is CASSSGLHNSPLHF. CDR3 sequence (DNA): TGTGCCAGCAGTTCGGGACTGCATAATTCACCCCTCCACTTT.